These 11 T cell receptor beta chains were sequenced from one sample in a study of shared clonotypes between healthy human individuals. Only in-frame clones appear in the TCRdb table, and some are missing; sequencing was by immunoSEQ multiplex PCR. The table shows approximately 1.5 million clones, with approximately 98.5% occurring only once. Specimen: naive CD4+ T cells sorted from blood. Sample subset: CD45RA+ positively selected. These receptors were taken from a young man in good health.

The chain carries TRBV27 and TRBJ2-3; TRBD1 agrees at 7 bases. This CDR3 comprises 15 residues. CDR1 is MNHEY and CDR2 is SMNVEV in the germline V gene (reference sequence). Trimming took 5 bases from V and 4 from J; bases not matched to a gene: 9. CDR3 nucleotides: TGTGCCAGCAGTCTCAGGGGGAGTGGCGCAGATACGCAGTATTTT. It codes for CASSLRGSGADTQYF.

DNA of the CDR3: TGTGCCAGCAGCTCCAGTGGAGGGGGCGGATTCGAATCCTACGAGCAGTACTTC. This encodes CASSSSGGGGFESYEQYF. V usage is TRBV13 and J usage is TRBJ2-7; tentative D call: TRBD1 (7 bases). This CDR3 contains 18 residues. Trimming stripped 4 bases from V and 1 base from J, with 23 bases between. CDR1 is PRHDT and CDR2 is FYEKMQ in the germline V gene (reference sequence).

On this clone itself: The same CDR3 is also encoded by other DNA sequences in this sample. The CDR3 DNA follows: TGTGCCAGCAGCGTATTAGCGGACTCCTACAATGAGCAGTTCTTC. It codes for CASSVLADSYNEQFF. The J gene is TRBJ2-1, the V gene TRBV9; perhaps TRBD2 as D (6 bases). The V and J ends lost 1 base and 0 bases respectively, with 8 bases between them. The CDR3 contains 15 residues. CDR1 and CDR2 from the germline V gene are SGDLS and YYNGEE.

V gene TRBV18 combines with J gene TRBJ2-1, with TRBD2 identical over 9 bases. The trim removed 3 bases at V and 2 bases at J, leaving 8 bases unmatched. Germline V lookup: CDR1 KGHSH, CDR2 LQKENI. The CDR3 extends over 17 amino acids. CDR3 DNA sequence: TGTGCCAGCTCACCCCTTGGGGCGGGAGGGGCCTACAATGAGCAGTTCTTC. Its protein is CASSPLGAGGAYNEQFF.

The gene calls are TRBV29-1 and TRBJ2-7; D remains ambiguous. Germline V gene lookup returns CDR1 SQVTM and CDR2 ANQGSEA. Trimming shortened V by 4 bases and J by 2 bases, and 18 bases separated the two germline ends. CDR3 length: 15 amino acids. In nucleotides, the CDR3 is TGCAGCGTTGTTGGACGACCCCCACAAACCTACGAGCAGTACTTC. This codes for CSVVGRPPQTYEQYF.

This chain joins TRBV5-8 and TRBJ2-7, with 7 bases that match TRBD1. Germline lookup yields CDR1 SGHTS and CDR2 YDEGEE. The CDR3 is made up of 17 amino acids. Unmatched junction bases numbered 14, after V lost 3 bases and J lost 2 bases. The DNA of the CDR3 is TGTGCCAGCAGCTCCCCGGGACAGTTCATAGATCCCTACGAGCAGTACTTC. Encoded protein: CASSSPGQFIDPYEQYF.

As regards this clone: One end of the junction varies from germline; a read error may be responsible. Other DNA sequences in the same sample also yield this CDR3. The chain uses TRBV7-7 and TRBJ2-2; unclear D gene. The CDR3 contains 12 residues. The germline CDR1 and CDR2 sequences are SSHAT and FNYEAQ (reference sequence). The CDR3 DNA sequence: TGTGCTAGCAGCTTAGGCACCGGGGAGCTGTTTTTT. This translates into CASSLGTGELFF.

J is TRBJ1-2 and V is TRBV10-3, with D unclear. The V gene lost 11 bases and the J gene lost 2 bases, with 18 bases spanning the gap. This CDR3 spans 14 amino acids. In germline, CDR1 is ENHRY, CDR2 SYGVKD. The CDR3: CASRHSPPNYGYTF. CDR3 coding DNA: TGTGCCTCCCGACACAGCCCCCCCAACTATGGCTACACCTTC.

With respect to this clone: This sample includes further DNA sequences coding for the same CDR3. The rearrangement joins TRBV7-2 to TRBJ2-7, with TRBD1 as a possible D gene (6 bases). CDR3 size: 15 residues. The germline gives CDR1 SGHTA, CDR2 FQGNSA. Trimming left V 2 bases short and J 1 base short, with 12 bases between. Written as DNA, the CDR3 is TGTGCCAGCAGCTTACGCAGGGGCCCTTCCTACGAGCAGTACTTC. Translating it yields CASSLRRGPSYEQYF.

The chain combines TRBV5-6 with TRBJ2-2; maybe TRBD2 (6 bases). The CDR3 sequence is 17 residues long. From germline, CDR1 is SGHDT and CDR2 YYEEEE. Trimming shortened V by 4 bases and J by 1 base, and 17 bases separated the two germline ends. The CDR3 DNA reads TGTGCCAGCAGCCCACTAGAGTGGCGGGGGAACACCGGGGAGCTGTTTTTT. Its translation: CASSPLEWRGNTGELFF. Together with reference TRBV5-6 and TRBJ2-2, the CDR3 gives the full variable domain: DAGVTQSPTHLIKTRGQQVTLRCSPKSGHDTVSWYQQALGQGPQFIFQYYEEEERQRGNFPDRFSGHQFPNYSSELNVNALLLGDSALYLCASSPLEWRGNTGELFFGEGSRLTVL.

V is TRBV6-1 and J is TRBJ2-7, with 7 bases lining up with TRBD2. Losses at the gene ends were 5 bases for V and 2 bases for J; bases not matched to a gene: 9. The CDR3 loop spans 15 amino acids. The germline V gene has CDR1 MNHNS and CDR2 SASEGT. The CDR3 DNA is TGTGCCAGCAGTACTAGCGTCTCTTTTCCCTACGAGCAGTACTTC. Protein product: CASSTSVSFPYEQYF.